This T cell receptor (beta chain) was captured in a study of blood T cell repertoires in COVID-19. Study background: Whether acute or convalescent, the COVID-19 samples came from the United States, Italy and Spain. Sources were T cells, B-cell-depleted T cells, or PBMCs; the material itself was cDNA or gDNA.

Authors' processing steps: Scientists estimated how many nucleated cells there were by amplifying reference gene primers. Here immunoSEQ multiplex PCR was the method, and the copy in TCRdb shows in-frame clones only, minus some. That table gives V, J and clone size, and the DNA gave D and trimming. This table holds about 58,000 clones, approximately 85% found once. CDR1 is MDHEN and CDR2 is SYDVKM in the germline V gene. The junction had 13 bases not matched to a gene; V was cut back by 3 bases and J by 9 bases. CDR3 length equals 15 residues. The sequence derives from a human donor in a cohort sampled during active COVID-19. The sequenced sample was peripheral blood. The rearrangement links TRBV28 to TRBJ2-5; 7 positions match TRBD1. This chain's CDR3 is CASSLGTAFQQAQYF. CDR3 nucleotide sequence: TGTGCCAGCAGTTTGGGGACAGCCTTCCAGCAGGCCCAGTACTTC. Supplemented by reference TRBV28 and TRBJ2-5, the full variable domain reads DVKVTQSSRYLVKRTGEKVFLECVQDMDHENMFWYRQDPGLGLRLIYFSYDVKMKEKGDIPEGYSVSREKKERFSLILESASTNQTSMYLCASSLGTAFQQAQYFGPGTRLLVL.